The entry below describes one T cell receptor (beta chain). Antigen specificity is unknown. This entry comes from a study of T cell repertoires in cytomegalovirus infection. The overall study: As its CMV epitopes, the study selected recently identified HLA-C-restricted and well-studied HLA-B-restricted targets. Public TCR beta signature analysis indicated the presence of both CMV infection and matching HLA type.

This CDR3 is built from 15 residues. The germline gives CDR1 LGHDT, CDR2 YNNKEL (reference sequence). The V and J ends lost 1 base and 8 bases respectively, with 17 bases between them. In TCRdb, the reads were re-called with MiXCR into one record per CDR3 protein. The repertoire holds fewer than 850,000 distinct CDR3 sequences, with about 29% as singletons. Sequenced here: cultured CD8+ T cells from PBMCs, sampled from culture after CMV antigen stimulation. The chain uses TRBV3-1 and TRBJ1-2; D gene uncertain. The TCR sequence derives from a human donor in good health (CMV status not recorded). Some clones in this sample may be carry-over from other donors' samples. CDR3 loop: CASSQGLVIYKGYTF. The CDR3 DNA reads as TGTGCCAGCAGCCAAGGGCTGGTAATCTATAAGGGCTACACCTTC.